These T cell receptor beta chains were read from a single sample in a study of cytomegalovirus exposure and HLA in healthy donors. TCRdb's table, derived via immunoSEQ multiplex PCR, lists solely in-frame clones and lacks some. Of around 100,000 clones listed, just under 85% are singletons. The sample comprised PBMCs. These receptors were obtained from a woman aged 18-35 years in good health and CMV-seropositive. CDR3s include the opening cysteine and the closing phenylalanine or tryptophan. Fields, in order: J gene, clone size, D gene, V gene, CDR3 protein, CDR3 DNA. D genes are given only for firm matches. Size is stated for part of the rows, as once, few or many counts, or as a class when the clone is expanded.

j_gene: TRBJ1-2
abundance: -
d_gene: -
v_gene: TRBV4-2
CDR3aa: CASSQEGPKAKTF
CDR3nt: TGTGCCAGCAGCCAAGAAGGCCCGAAAGCGAAGACCTTC

j_gene: TRBJ2-7
abundance: -
d_gene: -
v_gene: TRBV7-9
CDR3aa: CASSFTDFSYEQYF
CDR3nt: TGTGCCAGCAGCTTTACAGATTTCTCCTACGAGCAGTACTTC

j_gene: TRBJ2-3
abundance: once
d_gene: -
v_gene: TRBV6-5
CDR3aa: CASSYYPGATDTQYF
CDR3nt: TGTGCCAGCAGTTATTATCCTGGGGCCACAGATACGCAGTATTTT

j_gene: TRBJ1-2
abundance: -
d_gene: TRBD1
v_gene: TRBV5-6
CDR3aa: CASRRTGTGPYGYTF
CDR3nt: TGTGCCAGCAGACGCACCGGGACAGGGCCCTATGGCTACACCTTC

j_gene: TRBJ2-7
abundance: -
d_gene: -
v_gene: TRBV9
CDR3aa: CASSPQDSKNSYEQYF
CDR3nt: TGTGCCAGCAGCCCGCAGGACAGTAAGAACTCCTACGAGCAGTACTTC

j_gene: TRBJ1-1
abundance: -
d_gene: TRBD1
v_gene: TRBV29-1
CDR3aa: CSARGQLVNTEAFF
CDR3nt: TGCAGCGCAAGGGGGCAGTTGGTGAACACTGAAGCTTTCTTT

j_gene: TRBJ1-4
abundance: -
d_gene: -
v_gene: TRBV6-5
CDR3aa: CASRATASLNEKLFF
CDR3nt: TGTGCCAGCAGGGCGACAGCCAGCCTTAATGAAAAACTGTTTTTT

j_gene: TRBJ2-7
abundance: once
d_gene: -
v_gene: TRBV28
CDR3aa: CASSTFTGSNYEQYF
CDR3nt: TGTGCCAGCAGTACCTTCACAGGGTCGAACTACGAGCAGTACTTC

j_gene: TRBJ2-7
abundance: -
d_gene: -
v_gene: TRBV19
CDR3aa: CASSIGEAGTGEQYF
CDR3nt: TGTGCCAGTAGTATTGGGGAGGCAGGGACGGGCGAGCAGTACTTC

j_gene: TRBJ2-2
abundance: -
d_gene: TRBD2
v_gene: TRBV6-1
CDR3aa: CASSEAKGKRDRRLFF
CDR3nt: TGTGCCAGCAGTGAAGCCAAAGGGAAGCGGGACCGTCGCCTGTTTTTT

j_gene: TRBJ1-4
abundance: once
d_gene: -
v_gene: TRBV10-3
CDR3aa: CAISGSVNEKLFF
CDR3nt: TGTGCCATCAGTGGGAGCGTAAATGAAAAACTGTTTTTT

j_gene: TRBJ1-2
abundance: -
d_gene: -
v_gene: TRBV5-6
CDR3aa: CASSRVGLYGYTF
CDR3nt: TGTGCCAGCAGCCGGGTGGGACTGTATGGCTACACCTTC

j_gene: TRBJ2-1
abundance: -
d_gene: -
v_gene: TRBV7-9
CDR3aa: CASSLATGLSYNEQFF
CDR3nt: TGTGCCAGCAGCTTAGCTACCGGACTGAGCTACAATGAGCAGTTCTTC

j_gene: TRBJ2-1
abundance: -
d_gene: TRBD1
v_gene: TRBV6-1
CDR3aa: CASSAWDRGRWDEQFF
CDR3nt: TGTGCCAGCAGTGCCTGGGACAGGGGGCGTTGGGATGAGCAGTTCTTC